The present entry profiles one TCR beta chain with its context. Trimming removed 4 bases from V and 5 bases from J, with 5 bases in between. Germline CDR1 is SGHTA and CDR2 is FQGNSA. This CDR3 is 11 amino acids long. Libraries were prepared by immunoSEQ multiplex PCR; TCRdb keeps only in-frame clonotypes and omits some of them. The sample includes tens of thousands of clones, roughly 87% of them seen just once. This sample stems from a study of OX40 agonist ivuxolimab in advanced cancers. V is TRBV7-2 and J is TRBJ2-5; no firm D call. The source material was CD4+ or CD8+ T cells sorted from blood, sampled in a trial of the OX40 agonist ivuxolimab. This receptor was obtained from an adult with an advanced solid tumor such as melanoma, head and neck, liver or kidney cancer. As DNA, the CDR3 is TGTGCCAGCAGCTCCCAGGAGACCCAGTACTTC. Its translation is CASSSQETQYF.